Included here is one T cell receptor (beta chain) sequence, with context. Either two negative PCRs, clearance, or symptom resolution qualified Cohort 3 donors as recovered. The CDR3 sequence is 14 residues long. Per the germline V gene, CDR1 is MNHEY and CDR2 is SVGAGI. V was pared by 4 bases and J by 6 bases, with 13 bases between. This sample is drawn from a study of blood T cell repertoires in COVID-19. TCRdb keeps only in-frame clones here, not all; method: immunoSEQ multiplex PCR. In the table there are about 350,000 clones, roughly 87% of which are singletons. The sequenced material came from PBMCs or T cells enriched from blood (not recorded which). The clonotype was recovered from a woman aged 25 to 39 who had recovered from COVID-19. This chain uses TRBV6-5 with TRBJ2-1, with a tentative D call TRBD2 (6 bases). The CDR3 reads CASSSAGIPNEQFF. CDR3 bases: TGTGCCAGCAGTTCGGCGGGGATCCCCAATGAGCAGTTCTTC.